The 7 T cell receptor beta chains below come from one sample, sequenced in a study of cytomegalovirus exposure and HLA in healthy donors. Assay used: immunoSEQ multiplex PCR; TCRdb lists only in-frame clones, some missing. Of more than 140,000 clones listed, around 90% are singletons. Sequencing used PBMCs. The receptors were sampled from a woman aged 18-29 years in good health and CMV-seropositive.

This chain connects TRBV28 to TRBJ1-2; D unclear. The germline gives CDR1 MDHEN, CDR2 SYDVKM. Trimming left V 5 bases short and J 1 base short, with 5 bases between. The CDR3 extends over 12 amino acids. As DNA, the CDR3 is TGTGCCAGCAGTGTAATTAACTATGGCTACACCTTC. Translation: CASSVINYGYTF.

The chain joins TRBV30 to TRBJ1-3, with 7 positions matching TRBD1. The V segment lost 2 bases and the J segment 3 bases; nucleotides outside the gene matches: 10. The CDR3 length is 16 residues. Germline V gene data show CDR1 as GTSNPN and CDR2 as SVGIG (reference sequence). CDR3 nucleotides: TGTGCCTGGAGTAGAGGAGAGGGGGCGATTGGAAACACCATATATTTT. Protein sequence: CAWSRGEGAIGNTIYF. The variable domain in full, with the rest retrieved from reference TRBV30 and TRBJ1-3, is SQTIHQWPATLVQPVGSPLSLECTVEGTSNPNLYWYRQAAGRGLQLLFYSVGIGQISSEVPQNLSASRPQDRQFILSSKKLLLSDSGFYLCAWSRGEGAIGNTIYFGEGSWLTVV.

The J gene is TRBJ1-2, the V gene TRBV19, with D uncertain. V lost 7 bases and J lost 4, with 13 bases in between. Germline CDR1 LNHDA, CDR2 SQIVND (reference sequence). This CDR3 has 13 residues. The CDR3 reads CASTQSGFYGYTF. The CDR3 DNA follows: TGTGCCAGTACCCAATCCGGGTTCTATGGCTACACCTTC.

CDR3 DNA: TGTGCCAGCAGTTTGTTAGGGGATAATCAGCCCCAGCATTTT. Encoded protein: CASSLLGDNQPQHF. The chain combines TRBV28 with TRBJ1-5, with a weak D call TRBD1 (5 bases). Between the trimmed V and J ends, which lost 3 bases and 4 bases, there was a span of 10 bases. This CDR3 is built from 14 residues. Germline CDR1 reads MDHEN; CDR2 reads SYDVKM.

The CDR3 DNA sequence: TGTGCCATCAGTGAAGGACAGGGGGCTACAGATACGCAGTATTTT. It yields the protein CAISEGQGATDTQYF. The rearrangement joins TRBV10-3 to TRBJ2-3; 11 bases map to TRBD1. The CDR3 extends over 15 amino acids. V was clipped by 3 bases and J by 3 bases; unmatched bases: 2. Looked up from germline, CDR1 is ENHRY and CDR2 is SYGVKD.

J is TRBJ2-1 and V is TRBV7-9; TRBD2 matches at 11 bases. The CDR3 contains 11 residues. J gave up 13 bases and V 10 bases, and 6 bases lay outside the gene matches. Per the germline V gene, CDR1 is SEHNR and CDR2 is FQNEAQ (reference sequence). CDR3 DNA sequence: TGTGCCATATCTACTAGCGGGAGTCAGTTCTTC. It encodes CAISTSGSQFF.

The sample holds one count of this clone. The chain uses TRBV11-2 and TRBJ2-1, with D hard to call. The CDR3 is made up of 18 amino acids. Per germline, CDR1 SGHAT and CDR2 FQNNGV. The germline V and J ends were trimmed by 5 bases and 0 bases, with 20 bases remaining between them. The CDR3 sequence is CASSLYGAPPSSYNEQFF. CDR3 sequence (DNA): TGTGCCAGCAGCCTCTACGGAGCCCCCCCGAGCTCCTACAATGAGCAGTTCTTC.